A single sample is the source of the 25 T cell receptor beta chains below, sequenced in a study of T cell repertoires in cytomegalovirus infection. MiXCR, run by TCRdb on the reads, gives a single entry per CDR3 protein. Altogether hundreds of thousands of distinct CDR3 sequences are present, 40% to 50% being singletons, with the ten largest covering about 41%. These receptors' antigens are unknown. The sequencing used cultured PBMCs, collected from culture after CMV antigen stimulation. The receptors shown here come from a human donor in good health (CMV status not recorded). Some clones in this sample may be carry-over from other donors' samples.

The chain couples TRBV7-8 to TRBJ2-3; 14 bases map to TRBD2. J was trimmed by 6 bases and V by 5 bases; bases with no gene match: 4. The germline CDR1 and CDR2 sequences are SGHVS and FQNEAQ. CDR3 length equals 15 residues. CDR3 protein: CASSRGLAGDDTQYF. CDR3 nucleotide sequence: TGTGCCAGCAGCCGGGGACTAGCGGGAGACGATACGCAGTATTTT.

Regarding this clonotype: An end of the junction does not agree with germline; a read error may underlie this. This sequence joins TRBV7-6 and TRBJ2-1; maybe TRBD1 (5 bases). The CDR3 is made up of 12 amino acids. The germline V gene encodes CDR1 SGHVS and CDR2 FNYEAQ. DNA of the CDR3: TGTGCCAGCAGCGCCTTAGGGGTGGCGGTCCGTTTC. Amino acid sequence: CASSALGVAVRF.

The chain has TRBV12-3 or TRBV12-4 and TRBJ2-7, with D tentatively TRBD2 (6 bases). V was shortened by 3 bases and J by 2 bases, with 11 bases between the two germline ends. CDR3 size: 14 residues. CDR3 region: CASSFRGVAYEQYF. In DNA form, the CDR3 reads TGTGCCAGCAGTTTTCGCGGGGTCGCCTACGAGCAGTACTTC.

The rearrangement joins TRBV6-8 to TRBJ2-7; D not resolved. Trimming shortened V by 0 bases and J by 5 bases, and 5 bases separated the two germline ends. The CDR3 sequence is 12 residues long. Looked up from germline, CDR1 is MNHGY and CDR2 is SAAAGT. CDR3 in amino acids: CASSYSWDEQYF. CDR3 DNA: TGTGCCAGCAGTTACTCGTGGGACGAGCAGTACTTC.

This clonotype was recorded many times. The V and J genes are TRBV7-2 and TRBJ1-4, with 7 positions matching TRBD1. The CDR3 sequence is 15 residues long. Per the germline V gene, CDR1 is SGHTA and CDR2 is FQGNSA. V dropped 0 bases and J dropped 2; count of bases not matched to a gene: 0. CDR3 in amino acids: CASSLAGGTNEKLFF. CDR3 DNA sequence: TGTGCCAGCAGCTTAGCAGGGGGCACTAATGAAAAACTGTTTTTT. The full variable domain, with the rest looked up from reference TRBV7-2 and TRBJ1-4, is GAGVSQSPSNKVTEKGKDVELRCDPISGHTALYWYRQSLGQGLEFLIYFQGNSAPDKSGLPSDRFSAERTGGSVSTLTIQRTQQEDSAVYLCASSLAGGTNEKLFFGSGTQLSVL.

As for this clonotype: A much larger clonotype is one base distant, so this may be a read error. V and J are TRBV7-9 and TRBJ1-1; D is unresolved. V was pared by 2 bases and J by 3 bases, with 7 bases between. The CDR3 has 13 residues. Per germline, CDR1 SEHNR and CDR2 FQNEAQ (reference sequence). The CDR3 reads CASSLLVDTEAFF. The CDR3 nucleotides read TGTGCCAGCAGCTTACTTGTGGACACTGAAGCTTTCTTT.

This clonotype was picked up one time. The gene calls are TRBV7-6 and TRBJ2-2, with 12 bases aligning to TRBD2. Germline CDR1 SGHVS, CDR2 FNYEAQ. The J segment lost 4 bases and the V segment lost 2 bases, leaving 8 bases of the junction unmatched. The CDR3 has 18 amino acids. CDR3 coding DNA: TGTGCCAGCAGCTTATGGCTAGCGGGGGGGCCAGGCACCGGGGAGCTGTTTTTT. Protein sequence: CASSLWLAGGPGTGELFF. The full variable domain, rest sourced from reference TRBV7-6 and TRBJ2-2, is GAGVSQSPRYKVTKRGQDVALRCDPISGHVSLYWYRQALGQGPEFLTYFNYEAQQDKSGLPNDRFSAERPEGSISTLTIQRTEQRDSAMYRCASSLWLAGGPGTGELFFGEGSRLTVL.

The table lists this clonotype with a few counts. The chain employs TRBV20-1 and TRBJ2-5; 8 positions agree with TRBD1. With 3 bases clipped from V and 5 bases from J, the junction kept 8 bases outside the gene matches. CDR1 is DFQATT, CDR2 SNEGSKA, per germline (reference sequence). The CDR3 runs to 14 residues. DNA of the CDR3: TGCAGTGCTAGCCCAAAGACAGGGGAGGAGACCCAGTACTTC. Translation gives CSASPKTGEETQYF.

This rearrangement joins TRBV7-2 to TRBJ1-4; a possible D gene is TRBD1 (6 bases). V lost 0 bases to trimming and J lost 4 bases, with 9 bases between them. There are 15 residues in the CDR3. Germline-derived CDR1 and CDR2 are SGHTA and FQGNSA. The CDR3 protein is CASSLAGGNNEKLFF. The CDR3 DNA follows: TGTGCCAGCAGCTTAGCAGGGGGAAATAATGAAAAACTGTTTTTT.

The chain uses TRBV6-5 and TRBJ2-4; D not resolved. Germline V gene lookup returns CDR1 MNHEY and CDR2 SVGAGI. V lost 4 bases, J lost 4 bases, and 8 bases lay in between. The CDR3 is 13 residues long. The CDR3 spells CASSSGRKNIQYF. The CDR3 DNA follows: TGTGCCAGCAGTTCAGGTAGAAAAAACATTCAGTACTTC.

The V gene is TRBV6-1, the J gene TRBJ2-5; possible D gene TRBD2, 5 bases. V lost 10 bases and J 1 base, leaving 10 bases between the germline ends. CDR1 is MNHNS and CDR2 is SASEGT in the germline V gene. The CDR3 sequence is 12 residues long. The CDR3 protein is CAIASLQETQYF. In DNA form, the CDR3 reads TGTGCCATCGCTAGCCTCCAAGAGACCCAGTACTTC.

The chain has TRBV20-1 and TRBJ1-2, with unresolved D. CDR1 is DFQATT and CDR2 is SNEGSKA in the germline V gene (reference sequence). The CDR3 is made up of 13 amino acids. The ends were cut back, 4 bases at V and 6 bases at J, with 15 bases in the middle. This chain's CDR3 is CSANRFSDDGYTF. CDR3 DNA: TGCAGTGCTAACCGGTTCTCCGACGATGGCTACACCTTC.

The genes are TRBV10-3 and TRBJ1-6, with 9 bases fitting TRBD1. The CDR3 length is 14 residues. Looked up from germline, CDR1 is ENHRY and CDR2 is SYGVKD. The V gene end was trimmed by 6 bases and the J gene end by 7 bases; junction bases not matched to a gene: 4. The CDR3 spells CAIRRGTGNSPLHF. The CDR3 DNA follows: TGTGCCATCAGACGCGGGACAGGGAATTCACCCCTCCACTTT.

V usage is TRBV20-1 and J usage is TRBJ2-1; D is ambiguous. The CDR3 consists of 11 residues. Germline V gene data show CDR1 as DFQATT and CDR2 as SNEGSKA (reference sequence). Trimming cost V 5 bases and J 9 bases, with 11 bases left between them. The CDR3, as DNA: TGCAGTGCTGGGTCCCGGACTGAGCAGTTCTTC. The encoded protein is CSAGSRTEQFF.

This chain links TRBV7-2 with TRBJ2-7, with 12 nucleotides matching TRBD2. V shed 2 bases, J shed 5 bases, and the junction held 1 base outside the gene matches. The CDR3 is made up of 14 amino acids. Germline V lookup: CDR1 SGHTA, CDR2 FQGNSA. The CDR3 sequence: CASSLRLAGDEQYF. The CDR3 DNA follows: TGTGCCAGCAGCTTACGACTAGCGGGGGACGAGCAGTACTTC.

CDR3 amino acids: CASSQFVQGPVGTQYF. DNA for the CDR3: TGTGCCAGCAGCCAGTTCGTCCAGGGTCCTGTAGGGACCCAGTACTTC. The rearrangement joins TRBV14 to TRBJ2-5; D is perhaps TRBD1 (5 bases). Trimming removed 3 bases at V and 7 bases at J, with 21 bases between. The CDR3 totals 16 residues. Germline V gene lookup returns CDR1 SGHDN and CDR2 FVKESK.

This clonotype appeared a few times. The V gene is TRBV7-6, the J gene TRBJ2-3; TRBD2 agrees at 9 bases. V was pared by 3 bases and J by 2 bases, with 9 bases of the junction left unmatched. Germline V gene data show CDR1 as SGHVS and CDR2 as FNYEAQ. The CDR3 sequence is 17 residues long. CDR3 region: CASSFRRGGRPTDTQYF. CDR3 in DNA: TGTGCCAGCAGCTTTAGGCGGGGGGGCCGACCCACAGATACGCAGTATTTT.

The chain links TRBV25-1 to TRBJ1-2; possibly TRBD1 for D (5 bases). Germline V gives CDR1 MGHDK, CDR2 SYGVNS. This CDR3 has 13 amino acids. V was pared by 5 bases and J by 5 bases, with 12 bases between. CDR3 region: CASSTGGMYGYTF. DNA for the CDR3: TGTGCCAGCAGTACAGGAGGGATGTATGGCTACACCTTC.

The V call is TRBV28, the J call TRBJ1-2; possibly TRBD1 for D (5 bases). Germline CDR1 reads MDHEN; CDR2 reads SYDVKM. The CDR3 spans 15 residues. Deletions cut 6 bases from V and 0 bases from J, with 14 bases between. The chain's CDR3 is CASRPHRTANYGYTF. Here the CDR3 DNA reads TGTGCCAGCAGACCTCACAGGACTGCTAACTATGGCTACACCTTC.

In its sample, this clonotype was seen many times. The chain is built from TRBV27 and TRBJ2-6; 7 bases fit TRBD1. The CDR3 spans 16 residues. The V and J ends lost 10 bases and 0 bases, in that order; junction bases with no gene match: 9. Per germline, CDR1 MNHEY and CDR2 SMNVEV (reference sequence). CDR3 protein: CATSTGRLSGANVLTF. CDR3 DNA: TGTGCCACCTCGACAGGGAGACTCTCTGGGGCCAACGTCCTGACTTTC.

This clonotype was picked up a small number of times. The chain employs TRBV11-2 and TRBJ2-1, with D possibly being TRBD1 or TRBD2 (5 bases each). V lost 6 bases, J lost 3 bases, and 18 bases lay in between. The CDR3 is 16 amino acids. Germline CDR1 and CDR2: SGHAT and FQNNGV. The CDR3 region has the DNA TGTGCCAGCAGTCCCAGACCGGGGCCCCTCTACAATGAGCAGTTCTTC. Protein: CASSPRPGPLYNEQFF.

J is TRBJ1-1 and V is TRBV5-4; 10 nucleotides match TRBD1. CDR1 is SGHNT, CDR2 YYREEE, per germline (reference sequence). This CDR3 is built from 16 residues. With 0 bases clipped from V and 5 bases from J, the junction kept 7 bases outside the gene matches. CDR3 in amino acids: CASSLEWDRGQTEAFF. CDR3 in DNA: TGTGCCAGCAGCTTGGAGTGGGACAGGGGCCAAACTGAAGCTTTCTTT. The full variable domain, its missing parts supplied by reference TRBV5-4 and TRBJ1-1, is ETGVTQSPTHLIKTRGQQVTLRCSSQSGHNTVSWYQQALGQGPQFIFQYYREEENGRGNFPPRFSGLQFPNYSSELNVNALELDDSALYLCASSLEWDRGQTEAFFGQGTRLTVV.

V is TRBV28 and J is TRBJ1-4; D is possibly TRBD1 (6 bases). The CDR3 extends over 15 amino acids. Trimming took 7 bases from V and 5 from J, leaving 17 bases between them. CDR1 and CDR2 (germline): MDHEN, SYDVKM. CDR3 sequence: CASTDPGQVNEKLFF. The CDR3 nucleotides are TGTGCCAGCACCGACCCGGGACAAGTAAATGAAAAACTGTTTTTT.

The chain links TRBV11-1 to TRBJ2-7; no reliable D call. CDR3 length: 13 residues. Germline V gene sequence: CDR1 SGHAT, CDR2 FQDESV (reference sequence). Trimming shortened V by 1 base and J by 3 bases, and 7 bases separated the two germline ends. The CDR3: CASSLGRNYEQYF. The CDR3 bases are TGTGCCAGCAGCTTAGGGCGGAACTACGAGCAGTACTTC.

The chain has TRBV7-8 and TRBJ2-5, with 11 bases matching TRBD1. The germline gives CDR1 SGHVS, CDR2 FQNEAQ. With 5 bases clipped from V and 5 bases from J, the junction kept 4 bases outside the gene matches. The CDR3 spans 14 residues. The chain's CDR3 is CASSGQGAYETQYF. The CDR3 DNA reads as TGTGCCAGCAGCGGACAGGGGGCTTATGAGACCCAGTACTTC.